The 9 T cell receptor beta chains in this list originate from one sample, sequenced in a study of PD-1 blockade in classical Hodgkin lymphoma. Noted time point: newly diagnosed, previously untreated cHL patient sample. CD8+ T cell isolation from thawed PBMCs was performed by magnetic negative selection. Data came from immunoSEQ multiplex PCR; TCRdb stores just in-frame clones and leaves some out. Among 21,000 or so clones listed, about 87% were seen once. The sequenced material came from CD8+ T cells from blood. These receptors all come from a human donor with classical Hodgkin lymphoma.

This rearrangement joins TRBV28 to TRBJ2-7; 11 bases align to TRBD1. The CDR3 covers 15 residues. V was clipped by 6 bases and J by 3 bases; unmatched bases: 7. The germline V gene has CDR1 MDHEN and CDR2 SYDVKM. CDR3 nucleotides: TGTGCCAGCAGCCTCCGGGACAGGGGGGTCTACGAGCAGTACTTC. Protein product: CASSLRDRGVYEQYF.

The chain has TRBV4-3 and TRBJ1-3, with TRBD1 as a possible D gene (5 bases). Trimming left V 2 bases short and J 0 bases short, with 11 bases between. Germline assignment: CDR1 LGHNA and CDR2 YSLEER. The CDR3 is 16 residues long. Here the CDR3 reads CASSQHPGNSGNTIYF. The CDR3 coding sequence is TGCGCCAGCAGCCAACATCCAGGGAACTCTGGAAACACCATATATTTT.

This clone appeared once. V is TRBV5-6 and J is TRBJ2-7; D is uncertain. Per the germline V gene, CDR1 is SGHDT and CDR2 is YYEEEE. Trimming stripped 4 bases from V and 1 base from J, with 3 bases between. The CDR3 covers 11 residues. CDR3 DNA sequence: TGTGCCAGCAGCCAATCCTACGAGCAGTACTTC. This codes for CASSQSYEQYF.

V gene TRBV19 combines with J gene TRBJ2-1, with D uncertain. The germline gives CDR1 LNHDA, CDR2 SQIVND (reference sequence). V lost 4 bases, J lost 10 bases, and 14 bases lay in between. This CDR3 is 13 amino acids long. The CDR3 region has the DNA TGTGCCAGTAGTAGGTGGCGGCTTGAAGAGCAGTTCTTC. Amino acids: CASSRWRLEEQFF.

This chain connects TRBV6-1 to TRBJ1-1; D unresolved. This CDR3 spans 15 amino acids. Germline V gene data show CDR1 as MNHNS and CDR2 as SASEGT. V was pared by 1 base and J by 4 bases, with 13 bases between. CDR3 in amino acids: CASSEGPGSSTEAFF. CDR3 DNA sequence: TGTGCCAGCAGTGAAGGCCCGGGCAGCAGCACTGAAGCTTTCTTT.

The rearrangement joins TRBV25-1 to TRBJ1-2, with D hard to call. Trimming took 1 base from V and 5 from J, leaving 8 bases between them. CDR1 is MGHDK, CDR2 SYGVNS, per germline. This CDR3 comprises 13 residues. This chain's CDR3 is CASSESGGYGYTF. CDR3 nucleotide sequence: TGTGCCAGCAGTGAATCCGGCGGGTATGGCTACACCTTC.

The chain couples TRBV11-2 to TRBJ2-3; D remains ambiguous. The CDR3 spans 15 residues. Looked up from germline, CDR1 is SGHAT and CDR2 is FQNNGV. Trimming removed 5 bases at V and 2 bases at J, with 14 bases between. CDR3 sequence: CASSPALALTDTQYF. CDR3 nucleotides: TGTGCCAGCAGCCCCGCTTTGGCCCTCACAGATACGCAGTATTTT.

The sample holds one count of this clone. The chain uses TRBV28 and TRBJ2-5, with TRBD1 identical over 10 bases. CDR3 length equals 16 residues. The ends lost 5 bases at V and 2 bases at J; junction bases unmatched: 8. In germline, CDR1 is MDHEN, CDR2 SYDVKM. In nucleotides, the CDR3 is TGTGCCAGCAGTCCGGGACAGGGGAGGTGGCAAGAGACCCAGTACTTC. Protein product: CASSPGQGRWQETQYF.

This clone was observed a handful of times. The chain joins TRBV2 to TRBJ1-2; D not certain. Germline-derived CDR1 and CDR2 are SNHLY and FYNNEI. CDR3 length: 16 amino acids. V was clipped by 1 base and J by 2 bases, with 14 bases between them. The CDR3 coding sequence is TGTGCCAGCAGTGAAGTCCGTATGCCGGCGAACTATGGCTACACCTTC. Translated: CASSEVRMPANYGYTF.